This entry lists 26 T cell receptor beta chains sequenced from one sample in a study of blood T cells in healthy people across ages. The second PCR ran roughly 6 to 12 cycles with a sample-barcoded 5' primer and J-beta primers. TCRdb re-derived calls from the 5' RACE reads in MiXCR, one entry per CDR3 protein. The sample yields some 1.5 million distinct CDR3 sequences, 28% seen once. The material sequenced was blood. The receptors derive from a woman aged 25-40 years in good health.

The chain recombines TRBV5-1 with TRBJ1-4; D ambiguous. The CDR3 totals 14 residues. Deletions cut 0 bases from V and 5 bases from J, with 8 bases between. The germline V gene encodes CDR1 SGHRS and CDR2 YFSETQ. CDR3 sequence: CASSLETPNEKLFF. CDR3 nucleotides: TGCGCCAGCAGCTTGGAAACCCCAAATGAAAAACTGTTTTTT.

In this sample, this clonotype turned up many times. The genes are TRBV7-8 and TRBJ2-3, with unresolved D. V was trimmed by 2 bases and J by 1 base, leaving 10 bases between them. This CDR3 has 15 residues. CDR1 is SGHVS, CDR2 FQNEAQ, per germline. CDR3 sequence reads: CASSLSPTRTDTQYF. The CDR3 DNA follows: TGTGCCAGCAGCTTATCGCCGACCCGCACAGATACGCAGTATTTT.

This clonotype has a handful of counts. V usage is TRBV6-2 or TRBV6-3 and J usage is TRBJ2-1; D unclear. Between the trimmed V and J ends, which lost 2 bases and 15 bases, there was a span of 11 bases. Per germline, CDR1 MNHEY and CDR2 SVGEGT. CDR3 size: 11 residues. This CDR3 reads CASSYGVLAFF. CDR3 sequence (DNA): TGTGCCAGCAGTTACGGGGTCCTGGCGTTCTTC.

This clonotype was seen at least ten times. This chain connects TRBV10-3 to TRBJ2-1, with TRBD2 identical over 8 bases. J was trimmed by 3 bases and V by 6 bases; bases with no gene match: 1. The CDR3 contains 13 residues. Germline CDR1 and CDR2: ENHRY and SYGVKD. This CDR3 reads CAIRGTSYNEQFF. The DNA for the CDR3 is TGTGCCATCAGGGGGACTAGCTACAATGAGCAGTTCTTC.

The rearrangement uses TRBV5-5 and TRBJ2-3; no firm D call. The CDR3 extends over 17 amino acids. V lost 0 bases and J 2 bases, leaving 16 bases between the germline ends. The germline V gene has CDR1 SGHKS and CDR2 YYEKEE (reference sequence). The CDR3 spells CASSLVRASLYTDTQYF. The CDR3, as DNA: TGTGCCAGCAGCTTGGTACGGGCCTCCCTTTACACAGATACGCAGTATTTT. Full variable domain (rest looked up from reference TRBV5-5 and TRBJ2-3): DAGVTQSPTHLIKTRGQQVTLRCSPISGHKSVSWYQQVLGQGPQFIFQYYEKEERGRGNFPDRFSARQFPNYSSELNVNALLLGDSALYLCASSLVRASLYTDTQYFGPGTRLTVL.

The chain has TRBV6-2 or TRBV6-3 and TRBJ1-1; 8 nucleotides match TRBD1. Losses at the gene ends were 10 bases for V and 5 bases for J; bases not matched to a gene: 9. The CDR3 has 13 amino acids. CDR1 MNHEY and CDR2 SVGEGT come from the germline V gene. CDR3 amino acids: CATSRGLYTEAFF. The CDR3 nucleotides are TGTGCCACGAGCAGGGGGCTGTATACTGAAGCTTTCTTT.

A few counts support this clonotype. V usage is TRBV20-1 and J usage is TRBJ1-2; D remains ambiguous. Germline V gene lookup returns CDR1 DFQATT and CDR2 SNEGSKA (reference sequence). V dropped 5 bases and J dropped 0 bases, with 10 bases sitting between them. This CDR3 is 13 amino acids long. CDR3 nucleotide sequence: TGCAGTGCTCCTGACGGACCTAACTATGGCTACACCTTC. Translated: CSAPDGPNYGYTF.

This clonotype has only a few counts. The genes are TRBV29-1 and TRBJ1-1, with a weak D call TRBD1 (5 bases). The CDR3 spans 13 residues. In germline, CDR1 is SQVTM, CDR2 ANQGSEA. Trimming took off 4 bases at V and 0 bases at J, with 9 bases between the two ends. CDR3 protein: CSVAGVLNTEAFF. The CDR3 region has the DNA TGCAGCGTTGCGGGGGTTCTGAACACTGAAGCTTTCTTT.

This clonotype occurred many times. The genes are TRBV7-2 and TRBJ2-5, with TRBD2 identical over 9 bases. The CDR3 covers 15 residues. Unmatched junction bases numbered 3, after V lost 1 base and J lost 3 bases. From germline, CDR1 is SGHTA and CDR2 FQGNSA. The chain's CDR3 is CASSLGGLAKETQYF. The CDR3 nucleotides are TGTGCCAGCAGCTTAGGGGGACTAGCAAAAGAGACCCAGTACTTC.

The chain employs TRBV29-1 and TRBJ1-2, with a tentative D call TRBD1 (5 bases). This CDR3 has 12 residues. Germline CDR1 SQVTM, CDR2 ANQGSEA. V was cut by 6 bases and J by 6 bases, with 14 bases left in between. CDR3 protein: CSVRGQNNGYTF. CDR3 DNA sequence: TGCAGCGTAAGGGGCCAGAACAATGGCTACACCTTC.

Remarks on this clonotype: The junction does not match germline at one end; this may be a read error. This chain uses TRBV27 with TRBJ2-1, with 11 bases matching TRBD2. Germline lookup yields CDR1 MNHEY and CDR2 SMNVEV (reference sequence). The CDR3 is 15 residues long. This CDR3 reads CASSSGLAAYNGQFF. As DNA, the CDR3 is TGTGCCAGCAGTTCGGGACTAGCGGCCTACAATGGGCAGTTCTTC.

The rearrangement joins TRBV7-6 to TRBJ1-4; no definite D call. Germline V lookup: CDR1 SGHVS, CDR2 FNYEAQ. This CDR3 is built from 14 residues. Trimming removed 2 bases at V and 6 bases at J, with 10 bases between. CDR3 coding DNA: TGTGCCAGCAGCTTACTACTCCTTGATGAAAAACTGTTTTTT. Its protein is CASSLLLLDEKLFF.

The CDR3 region is CASSPDRRGYNEQFF. The CDR3 bases are TGTGCCAGCAGCCCAGACAGGAGAGGCTACAATGAGCAGTTCTTC. The chain employs TRBV7-2 and TRBJ2-1, with D tentatively TRBD1 (6 bases). The CDR3 extends over 15 amino acids. Trimming left V 5 bases short and J 3 bases short, with 14 bases between. Per the germline V gene, CDR1 is SGHTA and CDR2 is FQGNSA.

This clonotype was recorded many times. The chain has TRBV30 and TRBJ2-1, with a tentative D call TRBD2 (6 bases). The CDR3 totals 14 residues. The V gene's germline CDR1 is GTSNPN and CDR2 SVGIG (reference sequence). Trimming shortened V by 2 bases and J by 8 bases, and 16 bases separated the two germline ends. DNA for the CDR3: TGTGCCTGGAGTACTCTGGGCTCGGGGGATGAGCAGTTCTTC. This codes for CAWSTLGSGDEQFF.

The CDR3 region is CASSLVPGAGAGANVLTF. For the CDR3, the DNA is TGCGCCAGCAGCTTGGTTCCGGGAGCGGGTGCTGGGGCCAACGTCCTGACTTTC. The genes are TRBV5-1 and TRBJ2-6; possible D gene TRBD2, 6 bases. The CDR3 covers 18 residues. Germline CDR1 and CDR2: SGHRS and YFSETQ. V was shortened by 0 bases and J by 2 bases, with 15 bases between the two germline ends.

The sample holds a few counts of this clonotype. At one end, the junction sequence differs from germline, possibly due to a read error. This sequence joins TRBV20-1 and TRBJ2-3; 12 nucleotides match TRBD2. There are 15 residues in the CDR3. In germline, CDR1 is DFQATT, CDR2 SNEGSKA (reference sequence). DNA for the CDR3: TGCAGTGCAAGAGTGGGACTAGCGGGCGTGGGGACGCAGTATTTT. Encoded protein: CSARVGLAGVGTQYF.

The rearrangement links TRBV20-1 to TRBJ1-2; 8 nucleotides line up with TRBD1. This CDR3 is built from 13 residues. V lost 4 bases to trimming and J lost 8 bases; unmatched junction nucleotides: 9. Germline V gene sequence: CDR1 DFQATT, CDR2 SNEGSKA (reference sequence). CDR3 nucleotide sequence: TGCAGTGCTATCCCTGGACAGGGAGTGGGCTACACCTTC. It yields the protein CSAIPGQGVGYTF.

With respect to this clonotype: Sequence at one end of the junction differs from germline and may be a read error. V usage is TRBV6-2 or TRBV6-3 and J usage is TRBJ2-3, with D perhaps TRBD2 (6 bases). The CDR3 consists of 16 residues. CDR1 is MNHEY and CDR2 is SVGEGT in the germline V gene. For the CDR3, the DNA is TGTGCCAGCAGTGACTCCGGGACTCCTTTTGCAGATACGCAGTATTTT. Encoded protein: CASSDSGTPFADTQYF.

This clonotype has a count of ten or more. V gene TRBV29-1 combines with J gene TRBJ1-6, with D tentatively TRBD1 (5 bases). The germline V and J ends were trimmed by 2 bases and 7 bases, with 9 bases remaining between them. This CDR3 comprises 13 residues. Germline V gene sequence: CDR1 SQVTM, CDR2 ANQGSEA. This CDR3 reads CSVETGENSPLHF. CDR3 coding DNA: TGCAGCGTTGAAACAGGAGAAAATTCACCCCTCCACTTT.

The V and J genes are TRBV3-1 and TRBJ2-7; 7 bases match TRBD2. Matching the DNA end better, TRBJ2-5 makes the J call doubtful. The germline V gene has CDR1 LGHDT and CDR2 YNNKEL (reference sequence). The CDR3 is made up of 16 amino acids. The CDR3 loop is CASSHLWGGSVETQYF. DNA of the CDR3: TGTGCCAGCAGCCACCTTTGGGGCGGGAGTGTCGAGACCCAGTACTTC.

The rearrangement links TRBV24-1 to TRBJ2-5; D possibly uses TRBD1 or TRBD2 (5 bases each). Between the trimmed V and J ends, which lost 9 bases and 1 base, there was a span of 14 bases. The germline CDR1 and CDR2 sequences are KGHDR and SFDVKD. The CDR3 is 14 amino acids. The CDR3 DNA sequence: TGTGCCACCGGGGATCCGGGGACCCAAGAGACCCAGTACTTC. It encodes CATGDPGTQETQYF.

With respect to this clonotype: Being one base from a much bigger clone, this may be a read error. CDR3 protein: CASSWTGEKNIQYF. The CDR3 nucleotides are TGCGCCAGCAGCTGGACCGGGGAGAAAAACATTCAGTACTTC. This chain joins TRBV5-1 and TRBJ2-4; possibly TRBD2 for D (5 bases). The V end was cut by 3 bases, the J end by 4 bases, with 11 bases between. The length of the CDR3 is 14 residues. The germline V gene encodes CDR1 SGHRS and CDR2 YFSETQ.

This chain joins TRBV29-1 and TRBJ2-1; 8 bases are shared with TRBD2. Germline trimming cut 5 bases from V and 10 bases from J; bases unmatched to any gene: 10. The CDR3 extends over 13 amino acids. Germline assignment: CDR1 SQVTM and CDR2 ANQGSEA. The DNA for the CDR3 is TGCAGCGTTCGACTAGCGACCTCCTACGAGCAGTTCTTC. Translation gives CSVRLATSYEQFF.

This clonotype was detected ten times or more. The chain couples TRBV29-1 to TRBJ2-1, with D perhaps TRBD1 (5 bases). CDR3 length: 12 amino acids. The V gene's germline CDR1 is SQVTM and CDR2 ANQGSEA. V lost 5 bases, J lost 10 bases, and 15 bases lay in between. Here the CDR3 DNA reads TGCAGCGTTCTGGGCAGGGCATACGAGCAGTTCTTC. This translates into CSVLGRAYEQFF.

The CDR3 sequence: CASSPLGAGGPRDEQFF. Written as DNA, the CDR3 is TGCGCCAGCAGCCCCCTGGGAGCGGGAGGGCCTAGGGATGAGCAGTTCTTC. This rearrangement joins TRBV4-1 to TRBJ2-1; 10 bases line up with TRBD2. The CDR3 has 17 amino acids. The V gene end was trimmed by 4 bases and the J gene end by 8 bases; junction bases not matched to a gene: 14. CDR1 MGHRA and CDR2 YSYEKL come from the germline V gene.

In this sample, this clonotype turned up many times. This sequence joins TRBV4-1 and TRBJ2-7; 12 bases line up with TRBD2. The germline V gene encodes CDR1 MGHRA and CDR2 YSYEKL. The CDR3 totals 17 residues. Trimming removed 0 bases from V and 4 bases from J; junction bases left unmatched: 7. CDR3 DNA: TGCGCCAGCAGCCAAGATTTGGCTAGCGGGGGGGTGTACGAGCAGTACTTC. Translation gives CASSQDLASGGVYEQYF.